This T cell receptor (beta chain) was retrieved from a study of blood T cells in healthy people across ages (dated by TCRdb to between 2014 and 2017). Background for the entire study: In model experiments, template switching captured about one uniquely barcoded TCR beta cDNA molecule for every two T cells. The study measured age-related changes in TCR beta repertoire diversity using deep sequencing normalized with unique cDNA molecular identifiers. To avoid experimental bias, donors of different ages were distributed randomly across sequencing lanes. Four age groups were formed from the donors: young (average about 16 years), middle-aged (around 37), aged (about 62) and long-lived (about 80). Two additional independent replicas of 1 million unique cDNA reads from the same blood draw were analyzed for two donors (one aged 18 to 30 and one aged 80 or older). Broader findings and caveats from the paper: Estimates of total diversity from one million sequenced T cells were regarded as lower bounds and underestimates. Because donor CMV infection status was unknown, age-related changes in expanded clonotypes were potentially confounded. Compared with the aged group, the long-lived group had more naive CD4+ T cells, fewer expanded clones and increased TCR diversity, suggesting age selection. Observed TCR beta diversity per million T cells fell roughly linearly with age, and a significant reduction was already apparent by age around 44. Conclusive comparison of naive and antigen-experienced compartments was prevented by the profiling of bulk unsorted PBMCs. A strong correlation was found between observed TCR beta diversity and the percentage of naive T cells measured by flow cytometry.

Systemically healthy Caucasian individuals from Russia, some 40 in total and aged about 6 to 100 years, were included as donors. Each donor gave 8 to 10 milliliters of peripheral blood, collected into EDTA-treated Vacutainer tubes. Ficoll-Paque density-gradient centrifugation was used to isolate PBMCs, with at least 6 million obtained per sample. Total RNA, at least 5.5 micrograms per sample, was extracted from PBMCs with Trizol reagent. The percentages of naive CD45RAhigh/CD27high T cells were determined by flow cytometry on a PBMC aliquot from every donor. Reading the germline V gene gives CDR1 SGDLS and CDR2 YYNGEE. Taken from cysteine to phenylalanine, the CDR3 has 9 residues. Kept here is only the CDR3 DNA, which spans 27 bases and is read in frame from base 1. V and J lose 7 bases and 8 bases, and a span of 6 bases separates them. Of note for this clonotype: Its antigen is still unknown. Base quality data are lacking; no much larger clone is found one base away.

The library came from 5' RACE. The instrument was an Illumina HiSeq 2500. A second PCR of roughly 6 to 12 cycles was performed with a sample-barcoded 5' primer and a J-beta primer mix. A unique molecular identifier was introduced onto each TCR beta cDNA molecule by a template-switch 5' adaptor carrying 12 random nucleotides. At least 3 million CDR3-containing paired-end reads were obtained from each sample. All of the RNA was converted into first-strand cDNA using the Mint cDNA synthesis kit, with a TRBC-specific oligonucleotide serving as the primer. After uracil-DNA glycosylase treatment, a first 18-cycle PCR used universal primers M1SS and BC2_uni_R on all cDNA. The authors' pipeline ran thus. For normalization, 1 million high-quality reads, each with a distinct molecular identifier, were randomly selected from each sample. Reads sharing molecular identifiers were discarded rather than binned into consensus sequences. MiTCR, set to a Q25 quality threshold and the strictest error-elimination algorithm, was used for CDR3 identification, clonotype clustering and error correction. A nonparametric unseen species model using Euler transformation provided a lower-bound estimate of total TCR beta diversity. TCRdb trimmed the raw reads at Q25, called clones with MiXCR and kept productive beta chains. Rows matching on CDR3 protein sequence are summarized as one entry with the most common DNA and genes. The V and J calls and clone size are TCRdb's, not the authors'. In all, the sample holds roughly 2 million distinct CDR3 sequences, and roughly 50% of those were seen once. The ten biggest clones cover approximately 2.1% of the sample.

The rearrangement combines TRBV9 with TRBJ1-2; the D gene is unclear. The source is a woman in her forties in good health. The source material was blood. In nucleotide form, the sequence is TGTGCCAGCGGGTGGGGCTACACCTTC. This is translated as CASGWGYTF.